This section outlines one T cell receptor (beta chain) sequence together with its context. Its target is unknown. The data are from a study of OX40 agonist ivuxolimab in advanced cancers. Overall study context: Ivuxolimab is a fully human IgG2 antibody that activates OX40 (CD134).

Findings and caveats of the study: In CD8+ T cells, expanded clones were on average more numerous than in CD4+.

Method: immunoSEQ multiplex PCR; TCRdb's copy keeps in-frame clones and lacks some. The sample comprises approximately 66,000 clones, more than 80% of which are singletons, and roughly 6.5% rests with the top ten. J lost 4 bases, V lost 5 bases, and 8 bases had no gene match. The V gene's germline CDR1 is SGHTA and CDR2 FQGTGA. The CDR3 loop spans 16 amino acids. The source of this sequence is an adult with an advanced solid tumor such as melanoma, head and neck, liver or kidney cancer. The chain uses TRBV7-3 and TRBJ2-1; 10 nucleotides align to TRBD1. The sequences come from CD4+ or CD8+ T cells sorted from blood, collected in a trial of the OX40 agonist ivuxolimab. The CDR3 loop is CASSRFGTGAYNEQFF. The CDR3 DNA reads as TGTGCCAGCAGCCGTTTCGGGACAGGGGCTTACAATGAGCAGTTCTTC.